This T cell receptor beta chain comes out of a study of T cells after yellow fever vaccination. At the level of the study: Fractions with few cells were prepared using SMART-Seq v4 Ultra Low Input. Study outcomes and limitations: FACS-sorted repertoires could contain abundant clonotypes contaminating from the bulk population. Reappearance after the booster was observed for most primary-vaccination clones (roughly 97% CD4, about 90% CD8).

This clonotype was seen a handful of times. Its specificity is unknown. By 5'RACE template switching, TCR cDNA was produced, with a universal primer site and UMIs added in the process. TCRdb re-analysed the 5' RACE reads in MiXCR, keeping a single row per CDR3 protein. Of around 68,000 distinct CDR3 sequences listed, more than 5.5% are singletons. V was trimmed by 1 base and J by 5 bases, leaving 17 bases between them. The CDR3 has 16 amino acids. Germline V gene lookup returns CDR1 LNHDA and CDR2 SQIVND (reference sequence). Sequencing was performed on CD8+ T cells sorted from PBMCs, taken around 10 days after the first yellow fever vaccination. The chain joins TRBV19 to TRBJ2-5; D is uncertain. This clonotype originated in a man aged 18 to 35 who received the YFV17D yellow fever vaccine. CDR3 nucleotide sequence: TGTGCCAGTAGTATAGGGGTCCCTACGAGGACGGAGACCCAGTACTTC. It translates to CASSIGVPTRTETQYF.